The rows below give T cell receptor beta chains drawn from one sample of a study of memory CD4+ T cells and cytomegalovirus serostatus. The data were produced by immunoSEQ multiplex PCR, yet TCRdb's version contains in-frame clones alone and is incomplete. The profile shows 60,000 to 75,000 clones, about three quarters of them singletons. The source material was memory CD4+ T cells from blood. The receptors shown here come from an adult in good health and CMV-seronegative. Some clones in this sample may be carry-over from other donors' samples. Each CDR3 is given with its conserved first and last residue. The order of the fields is V gene, J gene, D gene, clone size, CDR3 DNA, CDR3 protein. A D gene is named only where the DNA matches it firmly. Size tells how often a clone was seen (once, few, many) or the class of an expanded clone, and some rows leave it out.

TRBV4-1	TRBJ2-5	NA	NA	TGCGCCAGCAAAGCCCCCGGGGTCGTCGAGACCCAGTACTTC	CASKAPGVVETQYF
TRBV4-3	TRBJ2-2	NA	NA	TGCGCCAGCAGCCAAGATTTACAGGAAAACACCGGGGAGCTGTTTTTT	CASSQDLQENTGELFF
TRBV7-9	TRBJ1-4	TRBD1	NA	TGTGCCAGCACCTCCACAGGGGGCAGAAATGAAAAACTGTTTTTT	CASTSTGGRNEKLFF
TRBV6-5	TRBJ2-7	NA	few	TGTGCCAGCAGCCCGAGGTTCGGGGATGAGCAGTACTTC	CASSPRFGDEQYF
TRBV30	TRBJ2-2	NA	NA	TGTGCCTACCCGGGGGCCTCCGCCGGGGAGCTGTTTTTT	CAYPGASAGELFF
TRBV7-2	TRBJ1-2	NA	NA	TGTGCCAGCAGCTTAGTGGGTCAGCGTGGAGGCTACACCTTC	CASSLVGQRGGYTF
TRBV5-4	TRBJ1-2	TRBD1	NA	TGTGCCAGCAGCTTGGACCCGACAGGGGGCGACTATGGCTACACCTTC	CASSLDPTGGDYGYTF
TRBV6-1	TRBJ1-1	TRBD1	NA	TGTGCCAGCAGCACGGGACAGGGGGGCGGCGGACGGTTT	CASSTGQGGGGRF
TRBV27	TRBJ1-5	TRBD1	NA	TGTGCCAGCAGTTCCGGGACAGGCAATCAGCCCCAGCATTTT	CASSSGTGNQPQHF
TRBV4-1	TRBJ1-4	NA	NA	TGCGCCAGCAGCCGGGGAGAGGGGAGTGAAAAACTGTTTTTT	CASSRGEGSEKLFF
TRBV5-6	TRBJ1-1	NA	NA	TGTGCCAGCAGCTTGCGACATCTCCTAATGAACACTGAAGCTTTCTTT	CASSLRHLLMNTEAFF
TRBV18	TRBJ1-2	NA	NA	TGTGCCAGCTCACTTAACCGGGGGGACTATGGCTACACCTTC	CASSLNRGDYGYTF
TRBV12-1	TRBJ2-2	NA	NA	TGTGCCAGCAGCTTTACTAGCGGGAGGAGAACCGGGGAGCTGTTTTTT	CASSFTSGRRTGELFF
TRBV18	TRBJ2-2	TRBD2	few	TGTGCCAGCTCACCACAGTTGCTAGCGGGCACCGGGGAGCTGTTTTTT	CASSPQLLAGTGELFF
TRBV6-5	TRBJ2-1	NA	NA	TGTGCCAGCAGCCCGGGGACCAACCCTTCTCAGTTCTTC	CASSPGTNPSQFF
TRBV7-8	TRBJ1-5	TRBD1	few	TGTGCCAGCAGCCGAGACAGGGTTCGCAATCAGCCCCAGCATTTT	CASSRDRVRNQPQHF
TRBV19	TRBJ1-6	NA	few	TGTGCCAGTAGTATAAGTCCGGATATGAGTTCACCCCTCCACTTT	CASSISPDMSSPLHF
TRBV4-2	TRBJ1-4	NA	NA	TGTGCCAGCAGCCAAGATAGGAGTTCAACTAATGAAAAACTGTTTTTT	CASSQDRSSTNEKLFF
TRBV5-1	TRBJ2-7	TRBD2	NA	TGCGCCAGCAGCGTGGGAGGGGCCGGCTACGAGCAGTACTTC	CASSVGGAGYEQYF